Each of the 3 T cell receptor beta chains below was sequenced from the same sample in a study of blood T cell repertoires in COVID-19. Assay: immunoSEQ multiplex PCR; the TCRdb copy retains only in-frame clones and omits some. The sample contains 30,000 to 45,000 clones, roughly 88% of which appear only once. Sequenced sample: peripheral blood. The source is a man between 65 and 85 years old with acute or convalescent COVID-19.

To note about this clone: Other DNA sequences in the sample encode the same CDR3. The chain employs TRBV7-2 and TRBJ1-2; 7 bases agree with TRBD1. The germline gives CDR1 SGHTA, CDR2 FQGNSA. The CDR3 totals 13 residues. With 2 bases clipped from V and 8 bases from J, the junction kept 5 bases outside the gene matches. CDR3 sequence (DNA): TGTGCCAGCAGCTTAAGACAGGGTAACGGCTACACCTTC. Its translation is CASSLRQGNGYTF.

CDR3 DNA: TGTGCCAGCAGTAAAGGGTGGGACAGCCCTACGAGCCAGTACTTC. Residues: CASSKGWDSPTSQYF. The chain links TRBV27 to TRBJ2-7; 7 bases are shared with TRBD1. The ends lost 5 bases at V and 10 bases at J; junction bases unmatched: 17. CDR3 size: 15 residues. CDR1 is MNHEY, CDR2 SMNVEV, per germline (reference sequence).

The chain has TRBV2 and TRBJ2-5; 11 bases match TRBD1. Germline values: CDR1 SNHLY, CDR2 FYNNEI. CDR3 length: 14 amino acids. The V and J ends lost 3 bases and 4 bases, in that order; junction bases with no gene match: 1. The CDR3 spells CASSDGTGGETQYF. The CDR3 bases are TGTGCCAGCAGTGACGGGACAGGGGGAGAGACCCAGTACTTC.